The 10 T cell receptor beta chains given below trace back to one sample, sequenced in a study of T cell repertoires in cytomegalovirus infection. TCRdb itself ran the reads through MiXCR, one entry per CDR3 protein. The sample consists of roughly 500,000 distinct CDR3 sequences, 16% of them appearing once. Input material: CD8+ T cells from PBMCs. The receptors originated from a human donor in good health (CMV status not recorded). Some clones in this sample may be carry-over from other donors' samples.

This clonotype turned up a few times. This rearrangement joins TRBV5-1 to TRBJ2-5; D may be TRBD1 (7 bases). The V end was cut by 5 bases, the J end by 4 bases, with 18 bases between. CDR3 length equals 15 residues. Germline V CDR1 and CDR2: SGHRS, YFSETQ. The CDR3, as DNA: TGCGCCAGCAGGCCTCGACAGGGAGGAAGAGAGACCCAGTACTTC. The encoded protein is CASRPRQGGRETQYF.

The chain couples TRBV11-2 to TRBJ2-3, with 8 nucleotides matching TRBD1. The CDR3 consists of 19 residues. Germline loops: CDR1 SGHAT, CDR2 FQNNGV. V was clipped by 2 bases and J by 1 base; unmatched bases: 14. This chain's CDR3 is CASSLYRTGSHSGTDTQYF. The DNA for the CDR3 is TGTGCCAGCAGCTTATACCGGACAGGGTCCCATAGTGGCACAGATACGCAGTATTTT.

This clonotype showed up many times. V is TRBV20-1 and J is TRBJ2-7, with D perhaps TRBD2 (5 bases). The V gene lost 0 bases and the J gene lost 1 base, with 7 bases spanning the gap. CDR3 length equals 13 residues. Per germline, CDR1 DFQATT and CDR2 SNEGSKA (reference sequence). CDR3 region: CSARDSESYEQYF. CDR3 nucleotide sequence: TGCAGTGCTAGAGATAGCGAGTCCTACGAGCAGTACTTC.

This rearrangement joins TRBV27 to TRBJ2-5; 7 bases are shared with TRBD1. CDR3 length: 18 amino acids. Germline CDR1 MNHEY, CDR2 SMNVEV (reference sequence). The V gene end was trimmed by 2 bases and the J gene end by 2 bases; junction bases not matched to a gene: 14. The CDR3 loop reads CASSLTVRKRGHQETQYF. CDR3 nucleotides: TGTGCCAGCAGTTTAACGGTACGGAAAAGGGGGCATCAAGAGACCCAGTACTTC.

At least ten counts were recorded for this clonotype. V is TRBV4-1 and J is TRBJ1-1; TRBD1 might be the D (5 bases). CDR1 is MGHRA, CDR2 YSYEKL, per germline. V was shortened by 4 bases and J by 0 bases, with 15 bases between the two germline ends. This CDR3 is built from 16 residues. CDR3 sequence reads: CASSPGLTRVNTEAFF. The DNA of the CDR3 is TGCGCCAGCAGCCCGGGACTGACCAGGGTGAACACTGAAGCTTTCTTT.

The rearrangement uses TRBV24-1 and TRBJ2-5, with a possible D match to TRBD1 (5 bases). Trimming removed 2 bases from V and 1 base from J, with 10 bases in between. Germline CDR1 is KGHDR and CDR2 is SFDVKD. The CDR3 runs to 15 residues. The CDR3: CATSDSTAPQETQYF. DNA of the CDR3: TGTGCCACCAGTGATTCGACAGCACCCCAAGAGACCCAGTACTTC.

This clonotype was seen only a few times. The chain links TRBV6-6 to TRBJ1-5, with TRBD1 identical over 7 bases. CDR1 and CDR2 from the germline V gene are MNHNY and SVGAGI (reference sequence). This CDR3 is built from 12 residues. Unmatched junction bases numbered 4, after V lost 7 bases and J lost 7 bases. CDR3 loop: CASNLRGQPQHF. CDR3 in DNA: TGTGCCAGCAACCTCAGGGGGCAGCCCCAGCATTTT.

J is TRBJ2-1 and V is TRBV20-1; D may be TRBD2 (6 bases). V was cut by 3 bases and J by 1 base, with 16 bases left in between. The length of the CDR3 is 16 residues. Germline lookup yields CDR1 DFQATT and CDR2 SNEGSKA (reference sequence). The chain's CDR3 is CSASPIGTSSYNEQFF. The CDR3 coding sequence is TGCAGTGCTAGCCCTATTGGGACTTCTTCCTACAATGAGCAGTTCTTC.

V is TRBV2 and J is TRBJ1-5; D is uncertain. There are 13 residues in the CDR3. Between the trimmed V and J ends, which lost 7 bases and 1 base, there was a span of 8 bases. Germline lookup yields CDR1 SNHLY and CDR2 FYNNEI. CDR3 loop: CASNSRSNQPQHF. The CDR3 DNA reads TGTGCCAGCAATTCGAGGAGCAATCAGCCCCAGCATTTT. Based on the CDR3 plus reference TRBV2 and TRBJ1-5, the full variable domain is EPEVTQTPSHQVTQMGQEVILRCVPISNHLYFYWYRQILGQKVEFLVSFYNNEISEKSEIFDDQFSVERPDGSNFTLKIRSTKLEDSAMYFCASNSRSNQPQHFGDGTRLSIL.

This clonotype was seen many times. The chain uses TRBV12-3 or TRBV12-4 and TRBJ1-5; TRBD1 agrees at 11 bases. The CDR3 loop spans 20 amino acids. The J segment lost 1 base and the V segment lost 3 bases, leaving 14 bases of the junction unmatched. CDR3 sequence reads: CASSFRPWTGGARSNQPQHF. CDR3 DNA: TGTGCCAGCAGTTTTCGCCCCTGGACAGGGGGCGCGAGGAGCAATCAGCCCCAGCATTTT.